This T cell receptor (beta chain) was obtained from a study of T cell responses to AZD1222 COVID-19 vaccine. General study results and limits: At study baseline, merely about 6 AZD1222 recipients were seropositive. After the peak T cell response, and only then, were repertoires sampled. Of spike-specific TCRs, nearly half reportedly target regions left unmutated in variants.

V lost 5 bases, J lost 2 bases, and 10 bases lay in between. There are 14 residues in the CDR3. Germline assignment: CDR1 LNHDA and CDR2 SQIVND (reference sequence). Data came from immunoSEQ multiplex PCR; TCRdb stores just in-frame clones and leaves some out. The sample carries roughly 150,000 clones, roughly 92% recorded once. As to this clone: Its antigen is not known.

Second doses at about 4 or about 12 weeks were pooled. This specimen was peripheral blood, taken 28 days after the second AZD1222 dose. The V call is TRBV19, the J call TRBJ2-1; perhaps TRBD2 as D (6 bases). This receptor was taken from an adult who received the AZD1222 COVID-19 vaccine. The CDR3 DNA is TGTGCCAGTAGTGGGCGACTAGCCTACAATGAGCAGTTCTTC. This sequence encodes CASSGRLAYNEQFF.